A selection of T cell receptor beta chains follows, all from one sample in a study of monozygotic twins with inflammatory bowel disease. One entry per CDR3 protein, without DNA, is what TCRdb gives after re-calling the 5' RACE reads. This sample contains some 83,000 distinct CDR3 sequences. Sequenced material: blood. These receptors came from a human donor with ulcerative colitis or Crohn's disease, or a healthy co-twin of an affected twin (not recorded which). Both conserved end residues are part of each CDR3. Fields, in order: V gene, J gene, CDR3 protein.

v_gene: TRBV28
j_gene: TRBJ1-1
CDR3aa: CASSLTAASEAFF

v_gene: TRBV5-4
j_gene: TRBJ2-1
CDR3aa: CASSSMGQPYNEQFF

v_gene: TRBV7-2
j_gene: TRBJ1-1
CDR3aa: CASSSARRTEAFF

v_gene: TRBV10-3
j_gene: TRBJ2-3
CDR3aa: CAISRTDSTDTQYF

v_gene: TRBV5-1
j_gene: TRBJ1-2
CDR3aa: CASSQSQGAKGYTF

v_gene: TRBV18
j_gene: TRBJ2-1
CDR3aa: CASSPWTSGGPSYNEQFF

v_gene: TRBV29-1
j_gene: TRBJ2-1
CDR3aa: CSVEESYGNNEQFF

v_gene: TRBV29-1
j_gene: TRBJ1-1
CDR3aa: CSVGEGTYTEAFF

v_gene: TRBV20-1
j_gene: TRBJ2-1
CDR3aa: CSATTGQLVNEQFF

v_gene: TRBV7-6
j_gene: TRBJ2-3
CDR3aa: CASSLSSALWVPDTQYF

v_gene: TRBV12-3/TRBV12-4
j_gene: TRBJ1-5
CDR3aa: CASSSKIGQPQHF

v_gene: TRBV7-7
j_gene: TRBJ1-1
CDR3aa: CASSLIEGNEAFF

v_gene: TRBV5-1
j_gene: TRBJ2-1
CDR3aa: CASTPRDTGTNEQFF

v_gene: TRBV5-1
j_gene: TRBJ1-5
CDR3aa: CASRSGPPNSNQPQHF

v_gene: TRBV7-8
j_gene: TRBJ2-5
CDR3aa: CASSLVYQRPSRTQYF

v_gene: TRBV6-1
j_gene: TRBJ2-3
CDR3aa: CASRSSGGVTDTQYF

v_gene: TRBV5-1
j_gene: TRBJ1-2
CDR3aa: CASSLEGGALTGGYTF

v_gene: TRBV6-1
j_gene: TRBJ1-3
CDR3aa: CASSGGSSGNTIYF

v_gene: TRBV6-2/TRBV6-3
j_gene: TRBJ1-2
CDR3aa: CASKVPDSSPGYTF

v_gene: TRBV7-6
j_gene: TRBJ2-7
CDR3aa: CASSFPTGSGGTYEQYF

v_gene: TRBV12-3/TRBV12-4
j_gene: TRBJ1-2
CDR3aa: CASSLDRWGYTF

v_gene: TRBV11-2
j_gene: TRBJ1-3
CDR3aa: CASSVSFSGNTIYF

v_gene: TRBV5-6
j_gene: TRBJ1-1
CDR3aa: CASSIQGSEAFF

v_gene: TRBV12-5
j_gene: TRBJ2-2
CDR3aa: CASGPGGTGELFF

v_gene: TRBV6-2/TRBV6-3
j_gene: TRBJ2-1
CDR3aa: CASSSRQGRYNEQFF

v_gene: TRBV3-1
j_gene: TRBJ2-3
CDR3aa: CASSHGADTQYF

v_gene: TRBV18
j_gene: TRBJ2-5
CDR3aa: CASSLDLYQETQYF

v_gene: TRBV7-6
j_gene: TRBJ1-1
CDR3aa: CASSHHPDTEAFF

v_gene: TRBV25-1
j_gene: TRBJ2-7
CDR3aa: CASSVTGTYEQYF

v_gene: TRBV7-2
j_gene: TRBJ1-2
CDR3aa: CASSPEGGRSYGYTF

v_gene: TRBV6-1
j_gene: TRBJ1-2
CDR3aa: CASSDPSGGDYGYTF

v_gene: TRBV29-1
j_gene: TRBJ2-3
CDR3aa: CSVRGEADTQYF

v_gene: TRBV19
j_gene: TRBJ2-1
CDR3aa: CASSTGGGLYNEQFF

v_gene: TRBV12-3/TRBV12-4
j_gene: TRBJ2-5
CDR3aa: CASSAYGGPYQETQYF

v_gene: TRBV6-1
j_gene: TRBJ2-1
CDR3aa: CASSELEGPYNEQFF

v_gene: TRBV20-1
j_gene: TRBJ2-5
CDR3aa: CSARGTSGSLETQYF

v_gene: TRBV6-6
j_gene: TRBJ1-5
CDR3aa: CASSIQGGGQPQHF

v_gene: TRBV18
j_gene: TRBJ1-5
CDR3aa: CASSPQQGQTKDQPQHF

v_gene: TRBV6-5
j_gene: TRBJ2-7
CDR3aa: CASSSPLNEQYF

v_gene: TRBV7-1
j_gene: TRBJ2-1
CDR3aa: CASSTRMGIGLAGGLSYNEQFF

v_gene: TRBV12-3/TRBV12-4
j_gene: TRBJ1-6
CDR3aa: CASSFGGGFYNSPLHF

v_gene: TRBV20-1
j_gene: TRBJ1-4
CDR3aa: CSAREPAGRGGEKLFF

v_gene: TRBV6-1
j_gene: TRBJ2-7
CDR3aa: CASRAPGLAGSYEQYF

v_gene: TRBV9
j_gene: TRBJ2-1
CDR3aa: CASSVGGLAYNEQFF

v_gene: TRBV5-1
j_gene: TRBJ2-3
CDR3aa: CASSLGYATDTQYF

v_gene: TRBV10-3
j_gene: TRBJ2-3
CDR3aa: CAISGQVDTQYF

v_gene: TRBV12-3/TRBV12-4
j_gene: TRBJ2-1
CDR3aa: CASTPGEAYNEQFF

v_gene: TRBV29-1
j_gene: TRBJ2-3
CDR3aa: CSGAAPSTDTQYF

v_gene: TRBV29-1
j_gene: TRBJ2-7
CDR3aa: CSARLLVGAGEQQYF

v_gene: TRBV5-1
j_gene: TRBJ2-5
CDR3aa: CASSVTTRAQETQYF

v_gene: TRBV6-1
j_gene: TRBJ1-5
CDR3aa: CASRPTGRGSNQPQHF

v_gene: TRBV18
j_gene: TRBJ1-1
CDR3aa: CASSPLRSRMNTEAFF

v_gene: TRBV27
j_gene: TRBJ2-3
CDR3aa: CASSPRGATDTQYF